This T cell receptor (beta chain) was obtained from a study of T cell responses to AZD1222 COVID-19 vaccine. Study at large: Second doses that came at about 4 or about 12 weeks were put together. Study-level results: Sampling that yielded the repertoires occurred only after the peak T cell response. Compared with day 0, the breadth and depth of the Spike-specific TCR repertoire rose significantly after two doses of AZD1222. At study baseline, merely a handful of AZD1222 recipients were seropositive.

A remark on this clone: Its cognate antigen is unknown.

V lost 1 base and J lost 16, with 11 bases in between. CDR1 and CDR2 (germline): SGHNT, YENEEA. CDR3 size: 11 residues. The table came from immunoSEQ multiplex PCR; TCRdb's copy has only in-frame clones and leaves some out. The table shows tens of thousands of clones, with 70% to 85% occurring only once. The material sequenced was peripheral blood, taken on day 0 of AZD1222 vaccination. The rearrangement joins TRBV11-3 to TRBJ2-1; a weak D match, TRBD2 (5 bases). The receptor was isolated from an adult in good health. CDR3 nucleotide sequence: TGTGCCAGCAGCTTAGTATGGGAGCTTTTCTTC. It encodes CASSLVWELFF.